The sequence of this TCR beta chain was determined in a study of technical replicates of blood from several donors. The method was immunoSEQ multiplex PCR; TCRdb's version includes in-frame clones alone and lacks a portion of them. The sample lists about 76,000 clones, about 96% occurring once. Losses at the gene ends were 1 base for V and 8 bases for J; bases not matched to a gene: 9. In germline, CDR1 is SGHNT, CDR2 YENEEA. There are 15 residues in the CDR3. The TCR sequence derives from a human donor in good health. Sequences were obtained from T cells isolated from PBMCs. This rearrangement joins TRBV11-3 to TRBJ1-2; TRBD1 aligns across 8 bases. CDR3 amino acids: CASSLGQMTGAGYTF. CDR3 DNA sequence: TGTGCCAGCAGCTTAGGTCAAATGACAGGGGCCGGCTACACCTTC.